Listed here are 8 T cell receptor beta chains from one sample, sequenced in a study of control samples from healthy donors and cancer patients (dated by TCRdb to between 2020 and 2021). Preparation of the library involved the immunoSEQ multiplex PCR assay. TCRdb provides this immuneACCESS table in a form limited to in-frame rearrangements. Some clones are lacking; in checked studies, under half of them reflect an unresolved V gene, and why the rest are absent is not known. The sample records roughly 130,000 clones, roughly 88% of which are singletons. The biggest ten clones account for 3% to 3.5% of the sample. Sequenced: blood. These receptors were taken from a man aged 50-59 years in good health.

The chain carries TRBV11-2 and TRBJ1-1, with D possibly TRBD1 on 5 matching bases. The CDR3 runs to 16 residues. Germline lookup yields CDR1 SGHAT and CDR2 FQNNGV. Trimming left V 1 base short and J 0 bases short, with 12 bases between. In nucleotides, the CDR3 is TGTGCCAGCAGCTTAGGACAGACCAAAATGAACACTGAAGCTTTCTTT. Amino acid sequence: CASSLGQTKMNTEAFF.

This chain joins TRBV11-2 and TRBJ2-7; a possible D gene is TRBD1 (6 bases). The V and J ends lost 3 bases and 4 bases respectively, with 13 bases between them. The CDR3 length is 14 residues. Per the germline V gene, CDR1 is SGHAT and CDR2 is FQNNGV. The CDR3 nucleotides are TGTGCCAGCAGCTTGAGGGCAGGGGAATACGAGCAGTACTTC. Amino acids: CASSLRAGEYEQYF.

In its sample, this clone was seen a few times. The gene calls are TRBV28 and TRBJ1-4; perhaps TRBD1 as D (5 bases). V was cut by 6 bases and J by 9 bases, with 17 bases left in between. Germline CDR1 is MDHEN and CDR2 is SYDVKM. CDR3 length: 14 amino acids. The CDR3 sequence: CASRVIGAQKKLFF. The CDR3 DNA sequence: TGTGCCAGCAGAGTCATTGGGGCGCAGAAAAAACTGTTTTTT.

This chain links TRBV24-1 with TRBJ2-1; 8 bases are shared with TRBD1. Trimming at V came to 9 bases and at J to 1 base, leaving 7 bases not matched to a gene. CDR3 size: 15 residues. Germline V gene sequence: CDR1 KGHDR, CDR2 SFDVKD. The chain's CDR3 is CATGKQGVSYNEQFF. DNA for the CDR3: TGTGCCACCGGGAAACAGGGGGTGTCCTACAATGAGCAGTTCTTC.

The chain combines TRBV28 with TRBJ2-7, with a possible D match to TRBD2 (7 bases). Per germline, CDR1 MDHEN and CDR2 SYDVKM. This CDR3 comprises 14 residues. With 5 bases removed from V and 8 bases from J, the gap between germline ends came to 19 bases. CDR3: CASSMGGAKFQQYF. The CDR3 DNA sequence: TGTGCCAGCAGTATGGGGGGGGCGAAATTTCAGCAGTACTTC.

The chain has TRBV4-1 and TRBJ2-7; D may be TRBD1 or TRBD2 (5 bases each). The CDR3 consists of 14 residues. Looked up from germline, CDR1 is MGHRA and CDR2 is YSYEKL. V gave up 4 bases and J gave up 0 bases, with 10 bases separating them. In DNA form, the CDR3 reads TGCGCCAGCAGCCCGAGGGACCGCTCCTACGAGCAGTACTTC. Residues: CASSPRDRSYEQYF.

V and J are TRBV5-1 and TRBJ1-4; 8 bases are shared with TRBD1. This CDR3 spans 14 amino acids. With 2 bases clipped from V and 8 bases from J, the junction kept 5 bases outside the gene matches. Germline CDR1 SGHRS, CDR2 YFSETQ. The CDR3 loop reads CASSFGQGGEKLFF. In nucleotides, the CDR3 is TGCGCCAGCAGCTTCGGACAGGGTGGCGAAAAACTGTTTTTT.

The chain employs TRBV24-1 and TRBJ2-2, with D possibly TRBD1 on 5 matching bases. Germline V gene lookup returns CDR1 KGHDR and CDR2 SFDVKD. V shed 6 bases and J shed 4 bases, with 14 bases lying between them. This CDR3 is 15 amino acids long. The DNA for the CDR3 is TGTGCCACCAGTAGTCCCAGGGTGAGCACCGGGGAGCTGTTTTTT. This codes for CATSSPRVSTGELFF.